The clone carrying this T cell receptor (beta chain) was seen more than once but under ten times. This specimen belongs to a study of shared clonotypes between healthy human individuals. In germline, CDR1 is SGDLS, CDR2 YYNGEE. CDR3 length: 15 residues. The ends lost 4 bases at V and 5 bases at J; junction bases unmatched: 5. Measured with immunoSEQ multiplex PCR; TCRdb has only the in-frame clones, and not every one. This sample carries about 480,000 clones, about 75% of them seen once, and the ten largest clones take under 15%. The specimen was PBMCs. This clonotype was sampled from a woman aged 40 to 50 in good health. Some clones in this sample may be carry-over from other donors' samples. The rearrangement links TRBV9 to TRBJ2-1, with TRBD2 identical over 11 bases. The CDR3 protein is CASSPRLAGHNEQFF. The DNA of the CDR3 is TGTGCCAGCAGCCCTAGACTAGCGGGACACAATGAGCAGTTCTTC.